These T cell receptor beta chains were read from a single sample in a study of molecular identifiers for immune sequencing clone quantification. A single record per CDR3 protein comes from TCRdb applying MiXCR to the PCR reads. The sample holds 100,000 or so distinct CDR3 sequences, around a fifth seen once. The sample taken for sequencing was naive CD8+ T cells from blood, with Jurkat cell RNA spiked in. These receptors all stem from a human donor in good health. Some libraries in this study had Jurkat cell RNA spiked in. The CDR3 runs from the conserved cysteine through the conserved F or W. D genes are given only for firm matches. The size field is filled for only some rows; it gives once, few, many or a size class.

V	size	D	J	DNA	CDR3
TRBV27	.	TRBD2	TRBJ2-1	TGTGCCAGCAGTTTTAGCGGGAGTAGCAATGAGCAGTTCTTC	CASSFSGSSNEQFF
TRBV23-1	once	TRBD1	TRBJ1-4	TGCGTCAGCAGTCAATCAGTGTGTGGGACAGGCGACAATGAAAAACTGTTTTTT	CVSSQSVCGTGDNEKLFF
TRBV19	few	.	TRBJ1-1	TGTGCCAGTAGTATCTTGGTCTCGGCTGGTGAAGCTTTCTTT	CASSILVSAGEAFF
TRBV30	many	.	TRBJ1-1	TGTGCCTGGAGTGAAGTCAGGACGAACACTGAAGCTTTCTTT	CAWSEVRTNTEAFF
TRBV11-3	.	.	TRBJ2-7	TGTGCCAGCAGCTTAGCTAGCGAAGCCTACGAGCAGTACTTC	CASSLASEAYEQYF
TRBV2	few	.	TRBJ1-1	TGTGCCAGCAGGGCAGGGGAGGATTTGTCTGAAGCTTTCTTT	CASRAGEDLSEAFF
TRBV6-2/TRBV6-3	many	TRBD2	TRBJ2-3	TGTGCCAGCAGTTATCGTCTAGCGGGCGTCACAGATACGCAGTATTTT	CASSYRLAGVTDTQYF
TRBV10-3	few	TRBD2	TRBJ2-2	TGTGCCGCCAAAGTTGCGGGAGAGGCCGGGGAGCTGTTTTTT	CAAKVAGEAGELFF
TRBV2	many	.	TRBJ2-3	TGTGCCAGCAGCCAGAGCGGACCCACCGGAGATACGCAGTATTTT	CASSQSGPTGDTQYF
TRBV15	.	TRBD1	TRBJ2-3	TGTGCCACCAGCAGACCCAGACCGGGACAGCTCCCAGATACGCATTATTTT	CATSRPRPGQLPDTHYF
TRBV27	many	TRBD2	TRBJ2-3	TGTGCCAGTTACCCCGGGACTAGCTTTACTCCAGATACGCAGTATTTT	CASYPGTSFTPDTQYF
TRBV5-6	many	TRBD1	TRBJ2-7	TGTGCCAGCAGCGGCCGGGGACAGACCTACGAGCAGTACTTC	CASSGRGQTYEQYF
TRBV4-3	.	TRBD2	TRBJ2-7	TGCGCCAGCAGCCAAGATCTTAGCGGGAGCTACGAGCAGTACTTC	CASSQDLSGSYEQYF
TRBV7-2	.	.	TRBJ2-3	TGTGCCAGCAGCTTTTCGGTAGTAGCGGCCCGCCCCCCAGATACGCAGTATTTT	CASSFSVVAARPPDTQYF
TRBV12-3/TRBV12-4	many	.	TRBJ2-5	TGTGCCAGCAGATCGATCCGGGAGACCCAGTACTTC	CASRSIRETQYF
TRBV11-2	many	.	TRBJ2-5	TGTGCCAGCAGCTTAGTCAGCGAGTTGGAGACCCAGTACTTC	CASSLVSELETQYF
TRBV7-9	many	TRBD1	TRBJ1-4	TGTGCCAGCAGTCCCTTACCGGGACAGGGGAATGAAAAACTGTTTTTT	CASSPLPGQGNEKLFF
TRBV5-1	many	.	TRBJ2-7	TGCGCCAGCAGCTTGGGGAATACCTACGAGCAGTACTTC	CASSLGNTYEQYF
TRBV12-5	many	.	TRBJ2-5	TGTGCTAGTGGTCCAGGGGACCAAGAGACCCAGTACTTC	CASGPGDQETQYF
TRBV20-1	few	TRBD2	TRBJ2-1	TGCAGTGCTAGCGCCAGCGGGAGGAACAATGAGCAGTTCTTC	CSASASGRNNEQFF
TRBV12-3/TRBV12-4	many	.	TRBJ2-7	TGTGCCAGCAGCCCGACAGGAAACTCCTACGAGCAGTACTTC	CASSPTGNSYEQYF
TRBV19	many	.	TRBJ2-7	TGTGCCAGTAGAAGCGGGTTGGGGGACGAGCAGTACTTC	CASRSGLGDEQYF
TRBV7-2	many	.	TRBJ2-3	TGTGCCAGCAGCTTAAATTCTCGTCTGGGCCCCCCTAAGTTTGATACGCAGTATTTT	CASSLNSRLGPPKFDTQYF
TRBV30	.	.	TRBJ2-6	TGTGCCTGCATGTCTGGGGCCAACGTCCTGACTTTC	CACMSGANVLTF
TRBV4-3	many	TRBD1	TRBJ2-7	TGCGCCAGCAGCCAAGATTGGGGGACAGGGGGGTACGAGCAGTACTTC	CASSQDWGTGGYEQYF
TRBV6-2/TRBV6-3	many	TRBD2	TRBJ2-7	TGTGCCAGCAGTTACTCCGGACTAGCGGGAGGCGAGCAGTACTTC	CASSYSGLAGGEQYF
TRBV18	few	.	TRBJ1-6	TGTGCCAGCTCACCACCAGGGGGATATTCACCCCTCCACTTT	CASSPPGGYSPLHF
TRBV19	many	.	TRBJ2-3	TGTGCCAGTAGTATTGTGGTATCAGATACGCAGTATTTT	CASSIVVSDTQYF
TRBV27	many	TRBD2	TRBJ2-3	TGTGCCAGCAGTTTAGTACTAGCGGGCACAGATACGCAGTATTTT	CASSLVLAGTDTQYF
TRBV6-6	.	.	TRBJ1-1	TGTGCCAGCAGTTTCGTAAGGGACCACGGGGCTTTCTTT	CASSFVRDHGAFF
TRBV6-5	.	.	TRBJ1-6	TGTGCCAGCAGTTACTCGATGGCCAATCAGAATTCACCCCTCCACTTT	CASSYSMANQNSPLHF
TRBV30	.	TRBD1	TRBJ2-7	TGTGCCTGGAGTCGGACAGGGGTTCCCTACGAGCAGTACTTC	CAWSRTGVPYEQYF
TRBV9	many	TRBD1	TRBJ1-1	TGTGCCAGCAGCGTCGGGACAGGGGTCATGAACACTGAAGCTTTCTTT	CASSVGTGVMNTEAFF
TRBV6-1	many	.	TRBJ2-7	TGTGCCAGCATACGGGGAGTATCCTACGAGCAGTACTTC	CASIRGVSYEQYF
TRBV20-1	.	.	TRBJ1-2	TGCAGTGCTAGAGATATTAGGCAGGGGATGAACTATGGCTACACCTTC	CSARDIRQGMNYGYTF
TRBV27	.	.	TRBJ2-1	TGTGCCAGCAGTCTGGGTCAGGGGACCTCCTACAATGAGCAGTTCTTC	CASSLGQGTSYNEQFF
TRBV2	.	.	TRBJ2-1	TGTGCCAGCAGGGAAGGGTCCTACAATGAGCAGTTCTTC	CASREGSYNEQFF
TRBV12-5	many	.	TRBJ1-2	TGTGCTAGTGGTTTGGTAATCGGGGGGCAAGAAGGCTACACCTTC	CASGLVIGGQEGYTF
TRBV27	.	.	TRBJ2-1	TGTGCCAGCAGTTTCATTGACTCTCCCGGGCCCCATGAGCAGTCCTTC	CASSFIDSPGPHEQSF
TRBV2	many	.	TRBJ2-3	TGTGCCAGCAGTGAATGGGCGGGAAGCACAGATACGCAGTATTTT	CASSEWAGSTDTQYF
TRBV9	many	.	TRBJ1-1	TGTGCCAGCAGCTATACCACAGGGTTGGGCACTGAAGCTTTCTTT	CASSYTTGLGTEAFF
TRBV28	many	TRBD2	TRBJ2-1	TGTGCCAGCAGGGGACTAGCGCCCAATGAGCAGTTCTTC	CASRGLAPNEQFF
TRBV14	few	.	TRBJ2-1	TGTGCCAGCAGCCAAGAAGTGAAGTTGTTCTTCGTTTACAATGAGCAGTTCTTC	CASSQEVKLFFVYNEQFF
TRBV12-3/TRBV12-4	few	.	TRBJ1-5	TGTGCCAGCAGCCCTGTGGAGGGGTATAGCAATCAGCCCCAGCATTTT	CASSPVEGYSNQPQHF
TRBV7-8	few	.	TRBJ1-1	TGTGCCAGCAGCCCGTCTATCGTTGGCCCTGAAGCTTTCTTT	CASSPSIVGPEAFF
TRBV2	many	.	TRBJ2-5	TGTGCCAGCAGCGACACTCAAGAGACCCAGTACTTC	CASSDTQETQYF
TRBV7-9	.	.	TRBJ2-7	TGTGCCAGCAGTCTGGACAGCTACGAGCGGTACTTC	CASSLDSYERYF
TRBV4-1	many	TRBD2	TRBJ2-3	TGCGCCAGCAGCCAACACCGGACTAGCGCCACAGATACGCAGTATTTT	CASSQHRTSATDTQYF
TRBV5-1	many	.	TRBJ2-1	TGCGCCAGCACCTTGACCCTCTCAGCCCGGGATGAGCAGTTCTTC	CASTLTLSARDEQFF
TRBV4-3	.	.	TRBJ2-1	TGCGCCAGCAGCCAAGATCCTGGGTTGTACAATGAGCAGTTCTTC	CASSQDPGLYNEQFF
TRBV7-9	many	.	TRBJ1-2	TGTGCCAGCAGCGATACAGGGTATGCCTATGGCTACACCTTC	CASSDTGYAYGYTF
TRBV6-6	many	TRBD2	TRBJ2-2	TGTGCCAGCAGTTACTTAGCGGGAGGCTACACCGGGGAGCTGTTTTTT	CASSYLAGGYTGELFF
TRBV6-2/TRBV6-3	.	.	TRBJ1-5	TGTGCCAGCAGTTACCCGGGAGGAAAGGGTCAGCCCCAGCATTTT	CASSYPGGKGQPQHF
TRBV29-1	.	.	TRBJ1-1	TGCGGCGTACCCGTTTACACTGAAGCTTTCTTT	CGVPVYTEAFF
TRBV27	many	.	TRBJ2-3	TGTGCCAGCAGAGATAGGGGATCAGATACGCAGTATTTT	CASRDRGSDTQYF
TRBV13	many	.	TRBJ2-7	TGTGCCAGCAGCTTAGAGTCACAGAAGAGGGAGCAGTACTTC	CASSLESQKREQYF
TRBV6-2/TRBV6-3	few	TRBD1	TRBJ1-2	TGTGCCAGCAGACAGGGACAGGCCTATGGCTACACCTTC	CASRQGQAYGYTF
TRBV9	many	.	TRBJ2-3	TGTGCCAGCAGCGTAGCGGGGGCCAGCACAGATACGCAGTATTTT	CASSVAGASTDTQYF